This entry lists 26 T cell receptor beta chains sequenced from one sample in a study of cytomegalovirus exposure and HLA in healthy donors. The protocol was immunoSEQ multiplex PCR, while the TCRdb copy is restricted to in-frame clones and leaves out a portion. The sample has around 250,000 clones; around 91% are singletons. What was sequenced was PBMCs. Receptor source: a woman under 30 in good health and CMV-seronegative.

V usage is TRBV9 and J usage is TRBJ2-2; 7 positions match TRBD1. V lost 5 bases and J lost 4; bases outside the gene matches: 8. This CDR3 region has 15 residues. CDR1 SGDLS and CDR2 YYNGEE come from the germline V gene. CDR3 region: CASSDAGGTTGELFF. CDR3 coding DNA: TGTGCCAGCAGTGACGCAGGGGGAACCACCGGGGAGCTGTTTTTT.

The V gene is TRBV2, the J gene TRBJ2-1, with 9 bases aligning to TRBD1. Germline CDR1 is SNHLY and CDR2 is FYNNEI. The CDR3 totals 16 residues. V dropped 6 bases and J dropped 4; count of bases not matched to a gene: 10. CDR3 loop: CASRARGQGVYNEQFF. As DNA, the CDR3 is TGTGCCAGCAGGGCCCGGGGACAGGGCGTTTACAATGAGCAGTTCTTC.

The chain employs TRBV4-1 and TRBJ2-7; D remains unclear. Germline V gene sequence: CDR1 MGHRA, CDR2 YSYEKL. V lost 0 bases, J lost 2 bases, and 5 bases lay in between. The CDR3 sequence is 13 residues long. The CDR3 sequence is CASSQDTAYEQYF. The CDR3 bases are TGCGCCAGCAGCCAAGATACGGCCTACGAGCAGTACTTC.

V and J are TRBV27 and TRBJ1-4; D may be TRBD1 (5 bases). V lost 5 bases and J 8 bases, leaving 15 bases between the germline ends. Germline V gene sequence: CDR1 MNHEY, CDR2 SMNVEV (reference sequence). This CDR3 is built from 14 residues. CDR3 in amino acids: CASSPGGGEEKLFF. The CDR3 DNA follows: TGTGCCAGCAGTCCGGGGGGTGGGGAGGAAAAACTGTTTTTT.

This rearrangement joins TRBV7-8 to TRBJ1-5; 9 bases agree with TRBD1. Germline loops: CDR1 SGHVS, CDR2 FQNEAQ. Trimming removed 8 bases from V and 2 bases from J; junction bases left unmatched: 13. There are 17 residues in the CDR3. For the CDR3, the DNA is TGTGCCAGCGGCTGGGACAGGGTAATTTCGGGCAATCAGCCCCAGCATTTT. Translating gives CASGWDRVISGNQPQHF.

This sequence joins TRBV30 and TRBJ1-1; D not certain. The germline V gene encodes CDR1 GTSNPN and CDR2 SVGIG (reference sequence). Trimming pared 1 base from V and 5 bases from J, leaving 5 bases between. The CDR3 contains 11 residues. As DNA, the CDR3 is TGTGCCTGGAGTGCCCGGACTGAAGCTTTCTTT. This sequence encodes CAWSARTEAFF.

This chain joins TRBV7-9 and TRBJ1-1; 8 bases agree with TRBD1. From germline, CDR1 is SEHNR and CDR2 FQNEAQ (reference sequence). J lost 11 bases, V lost 1 base, and 9 bases had no gene match. CDR3 length equals 14 residues. The CDR3 loop is CASSLEGQARGAFF. The CDR3 coding sequence is TGTGCCAGCAGCTTAGAGGGACAGGCCAGGGGGGCTTTCTTT.

The chain employs TRBV29-1 and TRBJ1-2; TRBD1 aligns across 7 bases. The CDR3 contains 15 residues. Trimming at V came to 0 bases and at J to 5 bases, leaving 9 bases not matched to a gene. The germline V gene has CDR1 SQVTM and CDR2 ANQGSEA. In DNA form, the CDR3 reads TGCAGCGTTGAAGACGTTCCAGGGGGGTGGTATGGCTACACCTTC. This translates into CSVEDVPGGWYGYTF.

The rearrangement joins TRBV20-1 to TRBJ1-4; D gene uncertain. Germline CDR1 is DFQATT and CDR2 is SNEGSKA (reference sequence). The CDR3 is made up of 11 amino acids. V lost 7 bases, J lost 4 bases, and 7 bases lay in between. DNA of the CDR3: TGCAGTGAGAGGATTAATGAAAAACTGTTTTTT. It yields the protein CSERINEKLFF.

V is TRBV28 and J is TRBJ2-3; no clear D. Trimming stripped 7 bases from V and 2 bases from J, with 13 bases between. This CDR3 region has 14 residues. CDR1 and CDR2 from the germline V gene are MDHEN and SYDVKM. The CDR3 here is CASTPPSYTDTQYF. The DNA of the CDR3 is TGTGCCAGCACCCCTCCGAGTTACACAGATACGCAGTATTTT.

The chain joins TRBV4-3 to TRBJ1-6, with 8 bases identical to TRBD1. Germline trimming cut 0 bases from V and 9 bases from J; bases unmatched to any gene: 13. Per the germline V gene, CDR1 is LGHNA and CDR2 is YSLEER. CDR3 length: 18 residues. In nucleotides, the CDR3 is TGCGCCAGCAGCCAAGATACTCTGGCAGGGGGCTTAGTTTCACCCCTCCACTTT. Translation gives CASSQDTLAGGLVSPLHF.

The chain combines TRBV4-3 with TRBJ1-1, with 10 bases fitting TRBD1. V was clipped by 3 bases and J by 4 bases; unmatched bases: 5. The CDR3 loop spans 15 amino acids. Looked up from germline, CDR1 is LGHNA and CDR2 is YSLEER. CDR3 in DNA: TGCGCCAGCAGCCACCCGGGACAGGGGTTCACTGAAGCTTTCTTT. Encoded protein: CASSHPGQGFTEAFF.

This clone is a singleton in its sample. The chain links TRBV4-3 to TRBJ2-2; 10 bases fit TRBD2. This CDR3 has 17 amino acids. Per the germline V gene, CDR1 is LGHNA and CDR2 is YSLEER. The V gene end was trimmed by 5 bases and the J gene end by 2 bases; junction bases not matched to a gene: 8. The CDR3 region has the DNA TGCGCCAGCAGCGAAGGGCTAGCGGGGGACAACACCGGGGAGCTGTTTTTT. It codes for CASSEGLAGDNTGELFF.

The genes are TRBV28 and TRBJ1-5, with no clear D. Germline CDR1 is MDHEN and CDR2 is SYDVKM. V lost 3 bases to trimming and J lost 7 bases, with 10 bases between them. This CDR3 region has 13 residues. The CDR3 sequence is CASSFRVEQPQHF. Here the CDR3 DNA reads TGTGCCAGCAGTTTTCGGGTAGAACAGCCCCAGCATTTT.

This chain uses TRBV6-6 with TRBJ2-7; 7 nucleotides align to TRBD1. CDR3 length: 15 amino acids. From germline, CDR1 is MNHNY and CDR2 SVGAGI (reference sequence). V gave up 5 bases and J gave up 2 bases; unmatched junction bases: 9. This CDR3 is CASSRSRDSTYEQYF. CDR3 bases: TGTGCCAGCAGTAGGAGCCGGGACAGCACCTACGAGCAGTACTTC.

For this clone: Distinct nucleotide sequences in the sample also encode this CDR3. The chain combines TRBV9 with TRBJ2-1; D is perhaps TRBD1 (6 bases). Germline values: CDR1 SGDLS, CDR2 YYNGEE. This CDR3 is 14 amino acids long. Deletions cut 0 bases from V and 5 bases from J, with 9 bases between. CDR3 coding DNA: TGTGCCAGCAGCGTAGGTCAGGGGAACAATGAGCAGTTCTTC. Translated: CASSVGQGNNEQFF.

This sequence joins TRBV6-1 and TRBJ2-5; 7 bases are shared with TRBD1. The CDR3 is made up of 15 amino acids. In germline, CDR1 is MNHNS, CDR2 SASEGT. The ends lost 1 base at V and 2 bases at J; junction bases unmatched: 4. CDR3 in amino acids: CASSEGAGGQETQYF. The CDR3 bases are TGTGCCAGCAGTGAAGGGGCAGGGGGACAAGAGACCCAGTACTTC.

V gene TRBV28 combines with J gene TRBJ1-5; the D gene is possibly TRBD1 (6 bases). CDR1 MDHEN and CDR2 SYDVKM come from the germline V gene. V shed 2 bases and J shed 7 bases, with 12 bases lying between them. The CDR3 has 14 residues. The CDR3 reads CASSLDRLDQPQHF. In DNA form, the CDR3 reads TGTGCCAGCAGTTTAGACAGGTTAGACCAGCCCCAGCATTTT.

The chain is built from TRBV5-1 and TRBJ2-5, with 7 bases lining up with TRBD1. Germline CDR1 SGHRS, CDR2 YFSETQ. The CDR3 extends over 17 amino acids. V lost 0 bases and J lost 2; bases outside the gene matches: 10. The CDR3 sequence is CASSLGGIGQEQETQYF. CDR3 in DNA: TGCGCCAGCAGCTTGGGTGGGATAGGACAGGAACAAGAGACCCAGTACTTC. Variable domain in full (rest from reference TRBV5-1 and TRBJ2-5): KAGVTQTPRYLIKTRGQQVTLSCSPISGHRSVSWYQQTPGQGLQFLFEYFSETQRNKGNFPGRFSGRQFSNSRSEMNVSTLELGDSALYLCASSLGGIGQEQETQYFGPGTRLLVL.

This chain connects TRBV5-5 to TRBJ1-6; 8 nucleotides match TRBD1. Germline CDR1 and CDR2: SGHKS and YYEKEE (reference sequence). V lost 5 bases, J lost 6 bases, and 13 bases stayed unmatched. The CDR3 extends over 17 amino acids. In DNA, the CDR3 is TGTGCCAGCAGGTCCGACGGACAGGGATTCGGTAATTCACCCCTCCACTTT. Protein sequence: CASRSDGQGFGNSPLHF.

This chain links TRBV7-2 with TRBJ2-3; the match to TRBD2 covers 10 bases. Germline assignment: CDR1 SGHTA and CDR2 FQGNSA. V lost 0 bases to trimming and J lost 4 bases; unmatched junction nucleotides: 7. This CDR3 is built from 17 residues. The CDR3 nucleotides read TGTGCCAGCAGCTTAGCGCAGACTAGCGGGTTGTCAGATACGCAGTATTTT. Its translation is CASSLAQTSGLSDTQYF.

Here the CDR3 DNA reads TGCGCCAGCAGCCAAGACAGACTGTTCAATGAGCAGTTCTTC. The encoded protein is CASSQDRLFNEQFF. The V call is TRBV4-3, the J call TRBJ2-1; D unresolved. Germline V gene lookup returns CDR1 LGHNA and CDR2 YSLEER. The CDR3 extends over 14 amino acids. The V end was cut by 0 bases, the J end by 6 bases, with 9 bases between.

The gene calls are TRBV9 and TRBJ2-3; TRBD1 matches at 7 bases. V shed 3 bases, J shed 0 bases, and the junction held 10 bases outside the gene matches. CDR1 is SGDLS, CDR2 YYNGEE, per germline. The CDR3 runs to 17 residues. DNA for the CDR3: TGTGCCAGCAGCGCCAGACAGGGTGCGGTCAGCACAGATACGCAGTATTTT. It yields the protein CASSARQGAVSTDTQYF.

The chain has TRBV27 and TRBJ1-5; D gene uncertain. The germline V gene encodes CDR1 MNHEY and CDR2 SMNVEV (reference sequence). The CDR3 is 13 residues long. V was pared by 3 bases and J by 3 bases, with 6 bases between. The CDR3 nucleotides are TGTGCCAGCAGTTTCGGTCACAATCAGCCCCAGCATTTT. This sequence encodes CASSFGHNQPQHF.

V usage is TRBV25-1 and J usage is TRBJ1-2; D is possibly TRBD1 (6 bases). From germline, CDR1 is MGHDK and CDR2 SYGVNS. Deletions cut 1 base from V and 3 bases from J, with 6 bases between. The CDR3 is 13 amino acids. The CDR3 is CASSESGDYGYTF. DNA of the CDR3: TGTGCCAGCAGTGAATCAGGGGACTATGGCTACACCTTC.

V and J are TRBV7-2 and TRBJ2-5; 9 bases align to TRBD2. The CDR3 contains 19 residues. Trimming at V came to 3 bases and at J to 1 base, leaving 15 bases not matched to a gene. Germline assignment: CDR1 SGHTA and CDR2 FQGNSA. This CDR3 reads CASSFLAGAMRGSQETQYF. CDR3 nucleotide sequence: TGTGCCAGCAGCTTCTTAGCGGGGGCAATGAGGGGAAGCCAAGAGACCCAGTACTTC.